This TCR beta chain derives from a study of cytomegalovirus exposure and HLA in healthy donors. General study points: A later analysis found most CMV-associated TCR beta chains apparently HLA-restricted.

Notes on this clone: Its specificity is not known.

The CDR3 has 13 amino acids. After removal of 4 bases from V and 5 bases from J, the junction contained 6 bases not matched to a gene. In germline, CDR1 is SQVTM, CDR2 ANQGSEA. 60 Vbeta and 13 Jbeta primers were used in PCR. Data came from immunoSEQ multiplex PCR; TCRdb stores just in-frame clones and leaves some out. The sample holds some 150,000 clones, 81% seen once. This chain joins TRBV29-1 and TRBJ2-7; 9 nucleotides align to TRBD1. This TCR came from a woman between 50 and 59 years old in good health and CMV-seronegative. Sequencing was carried out using PBMCs. The CDR3 DNA reads TGCAGCGTTGGGGACAGGGTTCGCCACGAGCAGTACTTC. The encoded protein is CSVGDRVRHEQYF.